This passage covers 25 T cell receptor beta chains from one sample sequenced in a study of CD8 T cells in Susac syndrome. Random hexamers primed reverse transcription of roughly 0.5 to 1 ug RNA. TCRdb itself ran the immunoSEQ multiplex PCR reads through MiXCR, one entry per CDR3 protein. The sample has fewer than 85,000 distinct CDR3 sequences; approximately 94% are singletons. Input material: CD8+ T cells from PBMCs. These receptors were taken from a human donor with Susac syndrome.

The CDR3 bases are TGTGCCAGCATTCCTAGCGGGGCCCCTACGGGGGAGCAGTTCTTC. It specifies CASIPSGAPTGEQFF. The chain carries TRBV7-9 and TRBJ2-1, with 9 bases that match TRBD2. V shed 7 bases, J shed 10 bases, and the junction held 14 bases outside the gene matches. The germline V gene has CDR1 SEHNR and CDR2 FQNEAQ (reference sequence). The CDR3 loop spans 15 amino acids.

The V gene is TRBV18, the J gene TRBJ1-2, with TRBD1 matching 7 bases. This CDR3 is built from 14 residues. Per the germline V gene, CDR1 is KGHSH and CDR2 is LQKENI. V was pared by 5 bases and J by 2 bases, with 5 bases of the junction left unmatched. The CDR3 region has the DNA TGTGCCAGCTCAGACAGGGACCCCAACTATGGCTACACCTTC. Its protein product is CASSDRDPNYGYTF.

In DNA, the CDR3 is TGTGCCAGCAGCAGGGACAGGGGCCTTATGAACACTGAAGCTTTCTTT. Translated: CASSRDRGLMNTEAFF. This chain uses TRBV7-8 with TRBJ1-1, with 10 bases matching TRBD1. CDR1 and CDR2 (germline): SGHVS, FQNEAQ. The V gene end was trimmed by 5 bases and the J gene end by 0 bases; junction bases not matched to a gene: 6. This CDR3 is 16 amino acids long.

This chain uses TRBV6-5 with TRBJ2-7; D possibly corresponds to TRBD2 (6 bases). Germline V gene data show CDR1 as MNHEY and CDR2 as SVGAGI. Between the trimmed V and J ends, which lost 11 bases and 6 bases, there was a span of 11 bases. CDR3 size: 10 residues. The CDR3 coding sequence is TGTGCCGCGGGGAGCGGCGAGCAGTACTTC. Protein: CAAGSGEQYF.

The rearrangement links TRBV5-4 to TRBJ2-2; D remains ambiguous. The V gene lost 1 base and the J gene lost 3 bases, with 7 bases spanning the gap. The germline gives CDR1 SGHNT, CDR2 YYREEE (reference sequence). The CDR3 consists of 14 residues. The CDR3, as DNA: TGTGCCAGCAGCTTGACAGCTTACACCGGGGAGCTGTTTTTT. It encodes CASSLTAYTGELFF.

The gene calls are TRBV18 and TRBJ2-5, with D hard to call. Trimming took off 0 bases at V and 6 bases at J, with 17 bases between the two ends. This CDR3 has 16 residues. CDR1 is KGHSH and CDR2 is LQKENI in the germline V gene. The chain's CDR3 is CASSPPGGVSEKTQYF. As DNA, the CDR3 is TGTGCCAGCTCACCACCGGGCGGTGTGTCGGAAAAGACCCAGTACTTC.

The rearrangement joins TRBV9 to TRBJ1-2; D not resolved. The CDR3 length is 12 residues. V lost 3 bases and J 8 bases, leaving 11 bases between the germline ends. Germline V gene data show CDR1 as SGDLS and CDR2 as YYNGEE. The CDR3 nucleotides read TGTGCCAGCAGCGGAGCCGTTGAGGGCTACACCTTC. This codes for CASSGAVEGYTF.

The V and J genes are TRBV12-3 or TRBV12-4 and TRBJ2-2; D remains ambiguous. V lost 7 bases and J 2 bases, leaving 11 bases between the germline ends. This CDR3 spans 14 amino acids. CDR3 sequence reads: CASIPSPNTGELFF. Here the CDR3 DNA reads TGTGCCAGCATCCCTAGTCCCAACACCGGGGAGCTGTTTTTT.

The chain has TRBV19 and TRBJ2-1; a weak D match, TRBD1 (6 bases). Per the germline V gene, CDR1 is LNHDA and CDR2 is SQIVND (reference sequence). This CDR3 is 14 amino acids long. V was cut by 7 bases and J by 3 bases, with 13 bases left in between. CDR3 amino acids: CASMTGQIYNEQFF. CDR3 bases: TGTGCCAGTATGACCGGACAGATCTACAATGAGCAGTTCTTC.

The J gene is TRBJ1-5, the V gene TRBV9; D uncertain. V was pared by 2 bases and J by 0 bases, with 6 bases between. The germline V gene has CDR1 SGDLS and CDR2 YYNGEE. CDR3 length: 14 residues. CDR3 loop: CASSVGYSNQPQHF. The CDR3 DNA reads as TGTGCCAGCAGCGTGGGGTATAGCAATCAGCCCCAGCATTTT.

The genes are TRBV18 and TRBJ1-2, with 7 bases that match TRBD1. The CDR3 has 18 residues. J lost 3 bases, V lost 2 bases, and 15 bases had no gene match. CDR1 and CDR2 from the germline V gene are KGHSH and LQKENI. CDR3 nucleotide sequence: TGTGCCAGCTCACCAGCAGGACAGGCCACCACCGGAGACTATGGCTACACCTTC. Its translation is CASSPAGQATTGDYGYTF.

The rearrangement joins TRBV7-6 to TRBJ2-3, with D unclear. From germline, CDR1 is SGHVS and CDR2 FNYEAQ. Trimming stripped 2 bases from V and 0 bases from J, with 12 bases between. The CDR3 is 16 amino acids. The CDR3 sequence is CASSLTGASSTDTQYF. CDR3 in DNA: TGTGCCAGCAGCTTAACTGGCGCCTCTAGCACAGATACGCAGTATTTT.

DNA for the CDR3: TGCGCCAGCAGCCAAGAGAGCCCGGGACAGGAAGAGACCCAGTACTTC. Translated: CASSQESPGQEETQYF. The chain is built from TRBV4-1 and TRBJ2-5, with TRBD1 matching over 8 bases. This CDR3 has 16 residues. The V gene end was trimmed by 0 bases and the J gene end by 3 bases; junction bases not matched to a gene: 6. CDR1 is MGHRA, CDR2 YSYEKL, per germline.

The chain is built from TRBV5-4 and TRBJ1-2, with TRBD1 matching over 8 bases. Germline CDR1 and CDR2: SGHNT and YYREEE (reference sequence). This CDR3 spans 12 amino acids. With 3 bases clipped from V and 7 bases from J, the junction kept 2 bases outside the gene matches. The CDR3 is CASSYGQGGYTF. Written as DNA, the CDR3 is TGTGCCAGCAGCTATGGACAGGGTGGCTACACCTTC.

CDR3: CATSTGRGGDEQYF. CDR3 coding DNA: TGTGCCACCAGCACGGGACGGGGAGGAGACGAGCAGTACTTC. This sequence joins TRBV15 and TRBJ2-7, with D tentatively TRBD2 (6 bases). CDR3 size: 14 residues. V was trimmed by 4 bases and J by 5 bases, leaving 15 bases between them. In germline, CDR1 is LNHNV, CDR2 YYDKDF (reference sequence).

The chain recombines TRBV9 with TRBJ2-1; D uncertain. The ends were cut back, 3 bases at V and 4 bases at J, with 8 bases in the middle. The CDR3 loop spans 13 amino acids. Germline-derived CDR1 and CDR2 are SGDLS and YYNGEE. The CDR3 coding sequence is TGTGCCAGCAGCGGTAAACGGTACAATGAGCAGTTCTTC. Residues: CASSGKRYNEQFF.

This chain uses TRBV28 with TRBJ2-1; 7 bases match TRBD1. V lost 7 bases, J lost 4 bases, and 4 bases stayed unmatched. Germline V gene sequence: CDR1 MDHEN, CDR2 SYDVKM. The CDR3 consists of 13 residues. CDR3 residues: CASTTGQYNEQFF. CDR3 nucleotide sequence: TGTGCCAGCACCACGGGACAGTACAATGAGCAGTTCTTC.

The V gene is TRBV20-1, the J gene TRBJ1-3; D not certain. This CDR3 comprises 17 residues. V gave up 0 bases and J gave up 0 bases, with 15 bases separating them. Germline CDR1 and CDR2: DFQATT and SNEGSKA (reference sequence). DNA for the CDR3: TGCAGTGCTAGAGATCTATGGTCCGGGGTCTCTGGAAACACCATATATTTT. It encodes CSARDLWSGVSGNTIYF.

The chain links TRBV5-1 to TRBJ2-1, with 11 bases matching TRBD2. CDR3 size: 14 residues. V lost 4 bases to trimming and J lost 6 bases; unmatched junction nucleotides: 3. Looked up from germline, CDR1 is SGHRS and CDR2 is YFSETQ. The CDR3 coding sequence is TGCGCCAGCAGCCCGGGGACTAGCGGCAATGAGCAGTTCTTC. Translation gives CASSPGTSGNEQFF.

The rearrangement joins TRBV7-9 to TRBJ2-5; D possibly matches TRBD1 or TRBD2 (5 bases each). The CDR3 contains 14 residues. Trimming cost V 5 bases and J 5 bases, with 15 bases left between them. CDR1 is SEHNR, CDR2 FQNEAQ, per germline (reference sequence). The CDR3 region has the DNA TGTGCCAGCAGCCTAGGGGAGTATTGGGAGACCCAGTACTTC. Translated, it gives CASSLGEYWETQYF.

In DNA, the CDR3 is TGTGCCAGCAGTACCCGGGACGGACGAGGGGAGCAGTACTTC. It is translated as CASSTRDGRGEQYF. V is TRBV28 and J is TRBJ2-7; D assignment may be TRBD1 or TRBD2 (5 bases each). V shed 5 bases and J shed 7 bases, with 18 bases lying between them. The CDR3 covers 14 residues. From germline, CDR1 is MDHEN and CDR2 SYDVKM.

This chain links TRBV6-4 with TRBJ2-1, with TRBD2 matching 8 bases. CDR1 and CDR2 (germline): MRHNA, SNTAGT. After removal of 7 bases from V and 7 bases from J, the junction contained 9 bases not matched to a gene. This CDR3 has 14 residues. The CDR3 sequence is CASTAGDTSNEQFF. The CDR3 region has the DNA TGTGCCAGCACAGCGGGGGATACTTCTAATGAGCAGTTCTTC.

The chain has TRBV28 and TRBJ2-6; no definite D call. CDR1 is MDHEN, CDR2 SYDVKM, per germline. CDR3 length: 12 amino acids. V shed 9 bases and J shed 2 bases, with 5 bases lying between them. The CDR3 DNA reads as TGTGCCAGTACAACTGGGGCCAACGTCCTGACTTTC. Translated, it gives CASTTGANVLTF.

The chain combines TRBV27 with TRBJ2-5; no definite D call. The CDR3 covers 14 residues. Germline V gives CDR1 MNHEY, CDR2 SMNVEV (reference sequence). V lost 3 bases, J lost 4 bases, and 12 bases lay in between. CDR3 residues: CASSFGSLGETQYF. As DNA, the CDR3 is TGTGCCAGCAGTTTCGGCAGCCTGGGAGAGACCCAGTACTTC.

The rearrangement uses TRBV9 and TRBJ2-2, with no clear D. Germline-derived CDR1 and CDR2 are SGDLS and YYNGEE. CDR3 size: 12 residues. V lost 1 base, J lost 6 bases, and 4 bases lay in between. As DNA, the CDR3 is TGTGCCAGCAGCGTAATCGCCGGGGAGCTGTTTTTT. This encodes CASSVIAGELFF.